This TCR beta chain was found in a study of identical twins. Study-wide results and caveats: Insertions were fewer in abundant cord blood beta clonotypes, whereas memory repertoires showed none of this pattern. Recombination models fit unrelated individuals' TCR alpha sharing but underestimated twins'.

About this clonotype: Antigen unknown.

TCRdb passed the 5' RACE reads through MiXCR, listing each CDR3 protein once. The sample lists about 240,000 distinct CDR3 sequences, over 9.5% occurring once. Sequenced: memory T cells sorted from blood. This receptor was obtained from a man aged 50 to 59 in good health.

Here the CDR3 DNA reads TGTGCCTGGAGTATAACACAGGGAGATGGCTACACCTTC. Residues: CAWSITQGDGYTF. The rearrangement uses TRBV30 and TRBJ1-2; D possibly corresponds to TRBD1 (6 bases). From germline, CDR1 is GTSNPN and CDR2 SVGIG (reference sequence). The germline V and J ends were trimmed by 2 bases and 6 bases, with 13 bases remaining between them. The CDR3 spans 13 residues.